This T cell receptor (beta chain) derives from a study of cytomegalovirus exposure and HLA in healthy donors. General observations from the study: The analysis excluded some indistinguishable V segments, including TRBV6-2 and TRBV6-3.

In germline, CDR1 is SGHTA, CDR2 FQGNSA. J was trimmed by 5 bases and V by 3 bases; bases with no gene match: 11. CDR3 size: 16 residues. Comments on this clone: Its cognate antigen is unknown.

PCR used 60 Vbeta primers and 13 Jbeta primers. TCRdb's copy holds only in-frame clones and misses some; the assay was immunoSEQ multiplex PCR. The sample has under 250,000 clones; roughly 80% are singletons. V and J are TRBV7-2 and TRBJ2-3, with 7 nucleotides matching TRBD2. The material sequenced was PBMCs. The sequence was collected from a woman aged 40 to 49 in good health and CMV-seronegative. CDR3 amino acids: CASSFFGWSSGDTQYF. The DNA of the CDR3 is TGTGCCAGCAGCTTCTTCGGGTGGTCTAGCGGAGATACGCAGTATTTT.